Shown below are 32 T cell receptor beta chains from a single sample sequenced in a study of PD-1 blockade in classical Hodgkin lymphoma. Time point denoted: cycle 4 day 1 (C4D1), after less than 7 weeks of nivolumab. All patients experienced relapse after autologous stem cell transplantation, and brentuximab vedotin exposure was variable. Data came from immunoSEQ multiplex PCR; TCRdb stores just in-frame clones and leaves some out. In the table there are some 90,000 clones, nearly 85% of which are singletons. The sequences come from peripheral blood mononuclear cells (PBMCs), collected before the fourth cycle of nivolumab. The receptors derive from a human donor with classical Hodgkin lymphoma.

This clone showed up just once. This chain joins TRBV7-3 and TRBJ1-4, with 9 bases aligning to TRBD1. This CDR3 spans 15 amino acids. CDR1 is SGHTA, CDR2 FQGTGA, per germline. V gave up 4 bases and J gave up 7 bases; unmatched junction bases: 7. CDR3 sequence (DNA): TGTGCCAGCAGCTCCTCCGGGACAGGGAGTGAAAAACTGTTTTTT. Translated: CASSSSGTGSEKLFF. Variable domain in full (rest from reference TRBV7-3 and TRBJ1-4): GAGVSQTPSNKVTEKGKYVELRCDPISGHTALYWYRQSLGQGPEFLIYFQGTGAADDSGLPNDRFFAVRPEGSVSTLKIQRTERGDSAVYLCASSSSGTGSEKLFFGSGTQLSVL.

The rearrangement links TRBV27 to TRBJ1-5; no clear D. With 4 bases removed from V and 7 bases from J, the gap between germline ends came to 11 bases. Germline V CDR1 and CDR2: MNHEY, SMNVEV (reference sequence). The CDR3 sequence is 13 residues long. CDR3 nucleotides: TGTGCCAGCAGTTCCTCGGGTTTCCAGCCCCAGCATTTT. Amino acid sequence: CASSSSGFQPQHF.

The CDR3 spells CASSLGPIQPQHF. As DNA, the CDR3 is TGCGCCAGCAGCTTGGGGCCCATCCAGCCCCAGCATTTT. This sequence joins TRBV5-1 and TRBJ1-5, with unresolved D. The CDR3 has 13 residues. Germline CDR1 SGHRS, CDR2 YFSETQ. V shed 0 bases and J shed 7 bases, with 8 bases lying between them. Full variable domain (outside the CDR3, taken from reference TRBV5-1 and TRBJ1-5): KAGVTQTPRYLIKTRGQQVTLSCSPISGHRSVSWYQQTPGQGLQFLFEYFSETQRNKGNFPGRFSGRQFSNSRSEMNVSTLELGDSALYLCASSLGPIQPQHFGDGTRLSIL.

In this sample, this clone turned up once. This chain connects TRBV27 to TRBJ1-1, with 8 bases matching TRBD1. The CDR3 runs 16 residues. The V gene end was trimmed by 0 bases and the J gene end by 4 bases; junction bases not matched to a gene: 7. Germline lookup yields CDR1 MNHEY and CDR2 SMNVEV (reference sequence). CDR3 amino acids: CASSLSRTGRPTEAFF. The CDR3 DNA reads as TGTGCCAGCAGTTTATCCAGGACAGGGAGGCCCACTGAAGCTTTCTTT.

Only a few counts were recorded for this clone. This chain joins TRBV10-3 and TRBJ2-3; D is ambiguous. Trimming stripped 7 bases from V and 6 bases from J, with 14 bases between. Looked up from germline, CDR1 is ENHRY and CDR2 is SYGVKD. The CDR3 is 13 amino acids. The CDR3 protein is CAITLGPGDTQYF. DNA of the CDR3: TGTGCCATCACCCTTGGGCCGGGCGATACGCAGTATTTT.

The CDR3 DNA sequence: TGTGCCAGCAGCTCCGACGGGGTAGGGTATATCACAGATACGCAGTATTTT. This codes for CASSSDGVGYITDTQYF. The chain carries TRBV7-2 and TRBJ2-3, with D possibly TRBD2 on 5 matching bases. Germline CDR1 is SGHTA and CDR2 is FQGNSA. Trimming shortened V by 4 bases and J by 2 bases, and 19 bases separated the two germline ends. This CDR3 has 17 residues.

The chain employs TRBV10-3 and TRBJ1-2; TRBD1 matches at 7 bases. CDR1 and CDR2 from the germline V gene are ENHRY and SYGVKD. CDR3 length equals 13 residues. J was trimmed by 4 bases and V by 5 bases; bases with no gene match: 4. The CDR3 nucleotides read TGTGCCATCAGTATCGACAGGGCCTATGGCTACACCTTC. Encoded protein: CAISIDRAYGYTF.

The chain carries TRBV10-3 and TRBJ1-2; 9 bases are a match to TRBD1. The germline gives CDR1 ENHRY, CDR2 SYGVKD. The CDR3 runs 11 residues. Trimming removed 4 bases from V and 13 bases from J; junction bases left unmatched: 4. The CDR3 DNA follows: TGTGCCATCAGTGCCGGGACAGGGTTCACCTTC. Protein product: CAISAGTGFTF.

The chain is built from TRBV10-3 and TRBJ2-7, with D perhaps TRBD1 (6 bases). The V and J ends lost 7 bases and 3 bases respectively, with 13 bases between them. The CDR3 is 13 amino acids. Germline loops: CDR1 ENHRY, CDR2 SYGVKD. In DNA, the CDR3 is TGTGCCATCACCAGGGGCGCTTTCTACGAGCAGTACTTC. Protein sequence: CAITRGAFYEQYF.

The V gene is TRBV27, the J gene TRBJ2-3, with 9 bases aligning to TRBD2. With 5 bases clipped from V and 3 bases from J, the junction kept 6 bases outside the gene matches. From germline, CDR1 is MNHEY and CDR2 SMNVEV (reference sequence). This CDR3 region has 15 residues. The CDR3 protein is CASSPAGGRTDTQYF. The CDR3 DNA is TGTGCCAGCAGTCCTGCGGGGGGGCGGACAGATACGCAGTATTTT.

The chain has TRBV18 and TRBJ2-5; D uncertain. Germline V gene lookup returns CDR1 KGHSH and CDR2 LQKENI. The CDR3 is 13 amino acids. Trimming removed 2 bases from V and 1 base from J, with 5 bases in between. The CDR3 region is CASSPDRQETQYF. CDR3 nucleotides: TGTGCCAGCTCACCAGACCGCCAAGAGACCCAGTACTTC.

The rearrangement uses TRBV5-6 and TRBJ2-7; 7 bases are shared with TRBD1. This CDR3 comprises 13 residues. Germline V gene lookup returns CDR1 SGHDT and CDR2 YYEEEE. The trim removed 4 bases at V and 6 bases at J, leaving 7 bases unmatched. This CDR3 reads CASSRTGVSEQYF. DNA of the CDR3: TGTGCCAGCAGCCGTACAGGGGTTTCCGAGCAGTACTTC. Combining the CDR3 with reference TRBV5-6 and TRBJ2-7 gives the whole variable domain DAGVTQSPTHLIKTRGQQVTLRCSPKSGHDTVSWYQQALGQGPQFIFQYYEEEERQRGNFPDRFSGHQFPNYSSELNVNALLLGDSALYLCASSRTGVSEQYFGPGTRLTVT.

Here the CDR3 reads CASSQGASGSYEQYF. The CDR3 nucleotides read TGTGCCAGCAGCCAAGGGGCTAGCGGCTCCTACGAGCAGTACTTC. V gene TRBV4-2 combines with J gene TRBJ2-7, with 7 bases fitting TRBD2. V lost 1 base and J lost 0; bases outside the gene matches: 3. The germline gives CDR1 LGHNA, CDR2 YNFKEQ. The CDR3 spans 15 residues.

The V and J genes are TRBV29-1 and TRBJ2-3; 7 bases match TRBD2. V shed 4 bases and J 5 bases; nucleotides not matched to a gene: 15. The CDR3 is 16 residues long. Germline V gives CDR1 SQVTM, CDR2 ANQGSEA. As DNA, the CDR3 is TGCAGCGTTGGGGGGATGGGGAGGGCCGTGGTAGATACGCAGTATTTT. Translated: CSVGGMGRAVVDTQYF.

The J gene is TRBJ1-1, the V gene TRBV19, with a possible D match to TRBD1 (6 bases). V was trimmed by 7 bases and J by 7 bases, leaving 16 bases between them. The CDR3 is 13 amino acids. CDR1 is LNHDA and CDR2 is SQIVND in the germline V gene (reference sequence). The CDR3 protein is CASTARTDFEAFF. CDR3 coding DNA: TGTGCCAGTACCGCTCGGACAGATTTTGAAGCTTTCTTT.

CDR3 sequence (DNA): TGTGCCAGCAAGGTGGGCACTGAAGCTTTCTTT. As protein: CASKVGTEAFF. The chain has TRBV28 and TRBJ1-1; D uncertain. Germline loops: CDR1 MDHEN, CDR2 SYDVKM. The V end was cut by 7 bases, the J end by 4 bases, with 7 bases between. This CDR3 is 11 amino acids long.

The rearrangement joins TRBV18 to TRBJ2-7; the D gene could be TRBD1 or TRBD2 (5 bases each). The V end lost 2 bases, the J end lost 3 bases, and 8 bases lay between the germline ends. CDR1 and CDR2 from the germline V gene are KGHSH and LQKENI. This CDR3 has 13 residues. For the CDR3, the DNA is TGTGCCAGCTCACCAGAGGGGAACTACGAGCAGTACTTC. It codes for CASSPEGNYEQYF. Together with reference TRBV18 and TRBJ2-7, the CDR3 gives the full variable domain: NAGVMQNPRHLVRRRGQEARLRCSPMKGHSHVYWYRQLPEEGLKFMVYLQKENIIDESGMPKERFSAEFPKEGPSILRIQQVVRGDSAAYFCASSPEGNYEQYFGPGTRLTVT.

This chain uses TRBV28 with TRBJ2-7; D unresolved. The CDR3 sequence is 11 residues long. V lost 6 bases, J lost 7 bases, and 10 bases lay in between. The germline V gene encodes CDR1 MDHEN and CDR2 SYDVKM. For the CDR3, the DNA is TGTGCCAGCAGCCCCCAGAGGGAGCAGTACTTC. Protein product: CASSPQREQYF.

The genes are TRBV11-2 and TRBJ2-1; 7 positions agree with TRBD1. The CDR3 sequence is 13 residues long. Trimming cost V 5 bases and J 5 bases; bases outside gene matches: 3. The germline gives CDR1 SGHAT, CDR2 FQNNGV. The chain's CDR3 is CASSLDRDNEQFF. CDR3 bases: TGTGCCAGCAGCCTCGACAGGGACAATGAGCAGTTCTTC.

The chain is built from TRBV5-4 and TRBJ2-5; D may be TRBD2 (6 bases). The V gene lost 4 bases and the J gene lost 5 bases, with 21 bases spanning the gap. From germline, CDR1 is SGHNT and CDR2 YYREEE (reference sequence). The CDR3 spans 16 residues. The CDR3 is CASSGPRADRGETQYF. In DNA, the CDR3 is TGTGCCAGCAGCGGCCCCCGAGCGGACCGGGGGGAGACCCAGTACTTC.

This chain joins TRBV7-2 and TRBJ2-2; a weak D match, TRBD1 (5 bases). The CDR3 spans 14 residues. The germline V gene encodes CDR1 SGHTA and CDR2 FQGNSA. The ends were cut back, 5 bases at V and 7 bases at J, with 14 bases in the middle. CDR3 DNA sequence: TGTGCCAGCAGCAGGTCAGGGATTGGCGGGGAGCTGTTTTTT. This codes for CASSRSGIGGELFF. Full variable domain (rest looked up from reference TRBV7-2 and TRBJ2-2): GAGVSQSPSNKVTEKGKDVELRCDPISGHTALYWYRQSLGQGLEFLIYFQGNSAPDKSGLPSDRFSAERTGGSVSTLTIQRTQQEDSAVYLCASSRSGIGGELFFGEGSRLTVL.

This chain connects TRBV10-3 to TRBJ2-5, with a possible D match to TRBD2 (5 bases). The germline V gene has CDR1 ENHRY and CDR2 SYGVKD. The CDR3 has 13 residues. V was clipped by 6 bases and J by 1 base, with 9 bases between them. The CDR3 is CAISAGVQETQYF. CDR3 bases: TGTGCCATCAGCGCGGGTGTCCAAGAGACCCAGTACTTC.

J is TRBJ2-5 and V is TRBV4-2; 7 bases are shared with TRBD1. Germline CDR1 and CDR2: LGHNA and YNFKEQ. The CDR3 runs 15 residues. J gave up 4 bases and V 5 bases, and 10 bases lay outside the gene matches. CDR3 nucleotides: TGTGCCAGCAGCTTGGATAAGACAGGGAGAGAGACCCAGTACTTC. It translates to CASSLDKTGRETQYF.

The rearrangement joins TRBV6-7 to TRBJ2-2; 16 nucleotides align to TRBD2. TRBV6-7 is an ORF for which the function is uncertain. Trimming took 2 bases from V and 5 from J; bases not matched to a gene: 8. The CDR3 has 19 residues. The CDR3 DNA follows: TGTGCCAGCAGTTACGGGACTAGCGGGAGGGCCTGGGGGACCGGGGAGCTGTTTTTT. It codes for CASSYGTSGRAWGTGELFF.

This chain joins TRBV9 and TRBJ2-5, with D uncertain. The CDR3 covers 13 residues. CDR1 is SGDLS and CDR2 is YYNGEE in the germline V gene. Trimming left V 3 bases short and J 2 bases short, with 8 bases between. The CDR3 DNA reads TGTGCCAGCAGCGCCGGGTCACAAGAGACCCAGTACTTC. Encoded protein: CASSAGSQETQYF.

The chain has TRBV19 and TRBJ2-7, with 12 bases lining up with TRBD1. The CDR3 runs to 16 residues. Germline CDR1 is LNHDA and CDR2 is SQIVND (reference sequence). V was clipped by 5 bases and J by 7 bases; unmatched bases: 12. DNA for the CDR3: TGTGCCAGTAGTCCGACCGGGACAGGGGGCAAGGGGGAGCAGTACTTC. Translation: CASSPTGTGGKGEQYF.

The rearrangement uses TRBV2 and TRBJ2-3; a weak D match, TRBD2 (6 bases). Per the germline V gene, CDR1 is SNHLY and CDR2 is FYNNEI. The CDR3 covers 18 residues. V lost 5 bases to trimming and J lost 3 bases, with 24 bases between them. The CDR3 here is CASSKHMSGSGRTDTQYF. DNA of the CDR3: TGTGCCAGCAGTAAGCATATGAGCGGGTCGGGGCGAACAGATACGCAGTATTTT.

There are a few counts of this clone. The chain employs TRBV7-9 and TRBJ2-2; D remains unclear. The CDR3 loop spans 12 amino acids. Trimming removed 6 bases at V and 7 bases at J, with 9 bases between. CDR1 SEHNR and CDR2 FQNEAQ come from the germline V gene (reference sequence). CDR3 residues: CASSLDHGELFF. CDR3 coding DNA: TGTGCCAGCAGTCTAGACCACGGGGAGCTGTTTTTT.

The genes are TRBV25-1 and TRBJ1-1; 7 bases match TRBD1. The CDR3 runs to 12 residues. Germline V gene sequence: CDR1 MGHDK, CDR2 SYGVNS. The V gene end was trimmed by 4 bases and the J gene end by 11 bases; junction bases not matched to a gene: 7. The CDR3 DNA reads TGTGCCAGCAGTGGGGGCCCCAGGGGGGCTTTCTTT. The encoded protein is CASSGGPRGAFF.

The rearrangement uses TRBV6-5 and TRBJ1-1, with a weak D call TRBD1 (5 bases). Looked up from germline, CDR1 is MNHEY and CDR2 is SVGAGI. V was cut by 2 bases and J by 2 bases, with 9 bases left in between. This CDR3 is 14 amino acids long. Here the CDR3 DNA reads TGTGCCAGCAGTTACGGGGCGGCTAACACTGAAGCTTTCTTT. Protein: CASSYGAANTEAFF.

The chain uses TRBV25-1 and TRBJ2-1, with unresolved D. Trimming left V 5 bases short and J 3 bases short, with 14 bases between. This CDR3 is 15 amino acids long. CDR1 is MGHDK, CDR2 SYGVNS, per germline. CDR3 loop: CASSLPALSYNEQFF. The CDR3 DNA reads TGTGCCAGCAGTCTCCCTGCCCTCAGCTACAATGAGCAGTTCTTC.

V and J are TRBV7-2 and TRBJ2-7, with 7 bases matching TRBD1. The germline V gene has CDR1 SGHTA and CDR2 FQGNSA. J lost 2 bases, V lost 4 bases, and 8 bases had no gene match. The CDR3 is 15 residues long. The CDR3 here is CASSSDRATPYEQYF. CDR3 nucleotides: TGTGCCAGCAGCTCCGACAGGGCGACCCCCTACGAGCAGTACTTC.